This T cell receptor beta chain originates from a study of T cell responses to AZD1222 COVID-19 vaccine. Study-level findings and limits: Spike was spanned by vaccine-associated CD4 TCRs, which were dominant at 160-218 and 743-854. Clonal diversity may have been underestimated in mostly white British donors.

This table comes from immunoSEQ multiplex PCR, and its TCRdb copy is limited to in-frame clones, with some not included. The sample carries about 120,000 clones, approximately 88% recorded once. Of note for this clone: Its antigen is undetermined.

The V gene's germline CDR1 is LGHDT and CDR2 YNNKEL (reference sequence). Trimming left V 0 bases short and J 4 bases short, with 6 bases between. The CDR3 loop spans 13 amino acids. The sequence was collected from an adult in good health. Material: peripheral blood, obtained on day 0 of AZD1222 vaccination. The chain couples TRBV3-1 (or the pseudogene TRBV3-2) to TRBJ1-1; D remains ambiguous. CDR3 amino acids: CASSQEGSTEAFF. CDR3 nucleotide sequence: TGTGCCAGCAGCCAAGAGGGGAGCACTGAAGCTTTCTTT.